This TCR beta chain was recovered during a study of blood T cell repertoires in COVID-19. Sequencing was performed with immunoSEQ multiplex PCR; in TCRdb, only in-frame clones are kept and a portion is missing. The table shows about 410,000 clones, with about 88% occurring only once. Seattle's cohort entered during active infection and was followed longitudinally. V lost 0 bases and J 3 bases, leaving 11 bases between the germline ends. The CDR3 covers 15 residues. The rearrangement uses TRBV23-1 and TRBJ1-2; no definite D call. TRBV23-1 is an open reading frame, and its role is uncertain. The clonotype originates from a woman in her 40s with COVID-19, enrolled during active disease. Source material: peripheral blood. The CDR3 DNA sequence: TGCGCCAGCAGTCAATCCCGACGGAGCGACTATGGCTACACCTTC. Amino acid sequence: CASSQSRRSDYGYTF.